The present T cell receptor (beta chain) was sequenced within a study of blood T cell repertoires in COVID-19. Looking at the study overall: The study drew acute and convalescent COVID-19 samples from the United States, Italy and Spain. From T cells, B-cell-depleted T cells, or PBMCs came the material, which was cDNA or gDNA.

Under the authors' procedure: Amplification of reference gene primers was used by the study to estimate nucleated cell counts. Sequenced by immunoSEQ multiplex PCR; TCRdb stores in-frame clones only, minus some. That table furnishes V, J and clone size, whereas the DNA furnished D and trimming. Altogether 110,000 to 150,000 clones are present, approximately 80% being singletons, with the ten largest covering 8.2%. Germline CDR1 and CDR2: SEHNR and FQNEAQ (reference sequence). The CDR3 has 15 residues. Trimming cost V 5 bases and J 9 bases; bases outside gene matches: 13. This sequence was found in a human donor in a cohort sampled during active COVID-19. The sequenced material came from peripheral blood. The J gene is TRBJ2-1, the V gene TRBV7-9, with TRBD2 identical over 7 bases. The CDR3 spells CASSLEAGAVGEQFF. CDR3 DNA: TGTGCCAGCAGCCTCGAGGCGGGAGCTGTGGGTGAGCAGTTCTTC.